The T cell receptor (beta chain) under discussion was sequenced for a study of OX40 agonist ivuxolimab in advanced cancers. Comment on this clone: Other DNA sequences in this specimen translate into the identical CDR3.

The ends were cut back, 2 bases at V and 0 bases at J, with 7 bases in the middle. The CDR3 has 14 amino acids. CDR1 and CDR2 (germline): SGHRS, YFSETQ. The protocol was immunoSEQ multiplex PCR, while the TCRdb copy is restricted to in-frame clones and leaves out a portion. Here the sample spans 50,000 to 65,000 clones, 89% being singletons. This TCR came from an adult with an advanced solid tumor such as melanoma, head and neck, liver or kidney cancer. The chain combines TRBV5-1 with TRBJ2-3; possibly TRBD1 for D (5 bases). This material consisted of CD4+ or CD8+ T cells sorted from blood, taken in a trial of the OX40 agonist ivuxolimab. The CDR3 DNA sequence: TGCGCCAGCAGCTTAGGGGATAGCACAGATACGCAGTATTTT. Protein: CASSLGDSTDTQYF.